Shown below are 19 T cell receptor beta chains from a single sample sequenced in a study of CD8+ T cells in alopecia areata. Regarding treatment: oral pan-JAK inhibitor, 5-10 mg twice daily. cDNA reverse transcribed from extracted RNA served as the sequencing template. TCRdb's copy holds only in-frame clones and misses some; the assay was immunoSEQ multiplex PCR. The sample lists 150,000 to 200,000 clones; under 80% were seen once. The source was CD4+ T cells sorted from blood, collected around week 49, from a patient treated with tofacitinib. All receptors come from a human donor with alopecia areata.

The CDR3 loop reads CASRPKGLGGLMSPLHF. The DNA for the CDR3 is TGTGCCAGCAGGCCAAAAGGACTCGGGGGGCTTATGTCACCCCTCCACTTT. The chain employs TRBV25-1 and TRBJ1-6; D may be TRBD1 (6 bases). The ends were cut back, 6 bases at V and 10 bases at J, with 25 bases in the middle. Germline-derived CDR1 and CDR2 are MGHDK and SYGVNS. CDR3 length: 17 amino acids.

This clone was detected a few times. V and J are TRBV2 and TRBJ1-2; D not resolved. The CDR3 consists of 15 residues. Germline V gene lookup returns CDR1 SNHLY and CDR2 FYNNEI. V was cut by 6 bases and J by 2 bases, with 16 bases left in between. The CDR3 is CASREDGQANYGYTF. DNA for the CDR3: TGTGCCAGCAGAGAGGACGGGCAGGCAAACTATGGCTACACCTTC.

The V and J genes are TRBV30 and TRBJ1-6; D is unclear. CDR3 length: 13 residues. V gave up 1 base and J gave up 10 bases, with 11 bases separating them. CDR1 is GTSNPN, CDR2 SVGIG, per germline (reference sequence). CDR3 sequence (DNA): TGTGCCTGGAGTGCCCGCAATGGCTCACCCCTCCACTTT. Translating it yields CAWSARNGSPLHF.

This rearrangement joins TRBV29-1 to TRBJ2-2; 7 nucleotides agree with TRBD1. Germline V gene data show CDR1 as SQVTM and CDR2 as ANQGSEA. This CDR3 is built from 14 residues. V dropped 7 bases and J dropped 1; count of bases not matched to a gene: 6. CDR3: CSAYRDRNTGELFF. The CDR3 DNA sequence: TGCAGCGCTTACAGGGACAGGAACACCGGGGAGCTGTTTTTT.

V is TRBV10-3 and J is TRBJ1-2, with D possibly TRBD1 on 6 matching bases. V dropped 2 bases and J dropped 5 bases, with 12 bases sitting between them. CDR3 length equals 14 residues. Germline CDR1 is ENHRY and CDR2 is SYGVKD. The CDR3 region has the DNA TGTGCCATCAGTGAGACAGGGCTTCTTTATGGCTACACCTTC. This encodes CAISETGLLYGYTF.

The chain recombines TRBV29-1 with TRBJ2-1, with a weak D call TRBD1 (7 bases). Germline lookup yields CDR1 SQVTM and CDR2 ANQGSEA. The CDR3 consists of 12 residues. V was pared by 7 bases and J by 3 bases, with 10 bases between. CDR3 region: CSGGDSYNEQFF. CDR3 coding DNA: TGCAGCGGGGGGGACAGCTACAATGAGCAGTTCTTC.

This clone has more than one count but fewer than ten. The chain has TRBV29-1 and TRBJ2-5, with D hard to call. Germline CDR1 SQVTM, CDR2 ANQGSEA. Trimming left V 3 bases short and J 1 base short, with 6 bases between. The CDR3 is 12 amino acids. This CDR3 is CSVDRTQETQYF. In DNA, the CDR3 is TGCAGCGTTGACAGGACCCAAGAGACCCAGTACTTC.

The rearrangement links TRBV7-9 to TRBJ2-7; 11 bases map to TRBD1. The V segment lost 6 bases and the J segment 3 bases; nucleotides outside the gene matches: 10. Germline V gives CDR1 SEHNR, CDR2 FQNEAQ (reference sequence). The CDR3 sequence is 16 residues long. This chain's CDR3 is CASRSASGTGGYEQYF. CDR3 bases: TGTGCCAGCAGATCTGCTTCCGGGACAGGGGGCTACGAGCAGTACTTC. Full variable domain (missing parts from reference TRBV7-9 and TRBJ2-7): DTGVSQNPRHKITKRGQNVTFRCDPISEHNRLYWYRQTLGQGPEFLTYFQNEAQLEKSRLLSDRFSAERPKGSFSTLEIQRTEQGDSAMYLCASRSASGTGGYEQYFGPGTRLTVT.

Here the CDR3 DNA reads TGCAGCGTTGAACGACTCGGAGGGAATGAGCAGTTCTTC. Translation gives CSVERLGGNEQFF. The chain has TRBV29-1 and TRBJ2-1, with a possible D match to TRBD2 (6 bases). Germline CDR1 SQVTM, CDR2 ANQGSEA. The V end lost 2 bases, the J end lost 7 bases, and 12 bases lay between the germline ends. The CDR3 loop spans 13 amino acids.

This clone has just a few counts. This rearrangement joins TRBV10-3 to TRBJ2-7; D perhaps matches TRBD2 (6 bases). Germline CDR1 is ENHRY and CDR2 is SYGVKD. The ends were cut back, 11 bases at V and 4 bases at J, with 9 bases in the middle. The length of the CDR3 is 10 residues. The CDR3 coding sequence is TGTGCCTCGGGAGAATACGAGCAGTACTTC. Residues: CASGEYEQYF.

In DNA form, the CDR3 reads TGTGCCAGCAGAGGAAGAACAGGGGGCAATGAGCAGTTCTTC. Residues: CASRGRTGGNEQFF. The chain combines TRBV6-6 with TRBJ2-1, with TRBD1 matching over 8 bases. Losses at the gene ends were 6 bases for V and 6 bases for J; bases not matched to a gene: 7. Germline V gene lookup returns CDR1 MNHNY and CDR2 SVGAGI (reference sequence). The CDR3 length is 14 residues.

The chain recombines TRBV5-6 with TRBJ2-5; no firm D call. The closer fit of TRBJ2-7 to the DNA end suggests the J call may be wrong. Germline CDR1 reads SGHDT; CDR2 reads YYEEEE. This CDR3 has 13 amino acids. This CDR3 reads CASSLRPRDEQYF. CDR3 nucleotide sequence: TGTGCCAGCAGCTTGAGACCTCGGGACGAGCAGTACTTC.

This sequence joins TRBV10-3 and TRBJ2-1; 9 bases align to TRBD2. There are 15 residues in the CDR3. Trimming took 5 bases from V and 2 from J; bases not matched to a gene: 4. Germline V gene sequence: CDR1 ENHRY, CDR2 SYGVKD. The CDR3 reads CAISPAGGTYNEQFF. The CDR3 nucleotides read TGTGCCATCAGTCCAGCGGGGGGAACCTACAATGAGCAGTTCTTC.

V gene TRBV30 combines with J gene TRBJ1-1; no clear D. Germline-derived CDR1 and CDR2 are GTSNPN and SVGIG (reference sequence). V was trimmed by 0 bases and J by 0 bases, leaving 17 bases between them. The CDR3 contains 17 residues. The CDR3, as DNA: TGTGCCTGGAGTGTACCGTCCTGGACCGGTCTGAACACTGAAGCTTTCTTT. Protein sequence: CAWSVPSWTGLNTEAFF.

The CDR3: CSVDGQGKGETQYF. For the CDR3, the DNA is TGCAGCGTAGATGGACAGGGGAAAGGGGAGACCCAGTACTTC. The chain joins TRBV29-1 to TRBJ2-5; 9 bases are shared with TRBD1. The CDR3 is 14 amino acids. CDR1 is SQVTM, CDR2 ANQGSEA, per germline. Trimming at V came to 6 bases and at J to 5 bases, leaving 10 bases not matched to a gene.

The rearrangement links TRBV29-1 to TRBJ2-1, with D possibly matching TRBD1 (6 bases). The germline V and J ends were trimmed by 1 base and 2 bases, with 12 bases remaining between them. The CDR3 is 15 amino acids. Looked up from germline, CDR1 is SQVTM and CDR2 is ANQGSEA. The CDR3 sequence: CSVEAGDRAYNEQFF. The CDR3 DNA sequence: TGCAGCGTTGAAGCAGGGGACCGAGCCTACAATGAGCAGTTCTTC.

About this clone: The sample has other DNA sequences that encode this CDR3 too. The chain is built from TRBV29-1 and TRBJ1-1; D might be TRBD1 (6 bases). The V and J ends lost 2 bases and 2 bases respectively, with 9 bases between them. Germline V lookup: CDR1 SQVTM, CDR2 ANQGSEA. This CDR3 has 13 amino acids. The CDR3 region has the DNA TGCAGCGTTGAAAGGGGGGGAAACACTGAAGCTTTCTTT. This codes for CSVERGGNTEAFF.

The chain couples TRBV18 to TRBJ2-3; the match to TRBD1 covers 11 bases. This CDR3 has 15 amino acids. Germline trimming cut 5 bases from V and 5 bases from J; bases unmatched to any gene: 6. Germline V CDR1 and CDR2: KGHSH, LQKENI. DNA for the CDR3: TGTGCCAGCTCAGCCGGACAGGGGGCAGGAGATACGCAGTATTTT. As protein: CASSAGQGAGDTQYF.

The J gene is TRBJ1-6, the V gene TRBV30; a possible D gene is TRBD1 (5 bases). The CDR3 length is 14 residues. From germline, CDR1 is GTSNPN and CDR2 SVGIG (reference sequence). V was trimmed by 1 base and J by 6 bases, leaving 10 bases between them. CDR3 region: CAWSGQPSNSPLHF. The CDR3 DNA reads as TGTGCCTGGAGTGGACAGCCGTCTAATTCACCCCTCCACTTT.